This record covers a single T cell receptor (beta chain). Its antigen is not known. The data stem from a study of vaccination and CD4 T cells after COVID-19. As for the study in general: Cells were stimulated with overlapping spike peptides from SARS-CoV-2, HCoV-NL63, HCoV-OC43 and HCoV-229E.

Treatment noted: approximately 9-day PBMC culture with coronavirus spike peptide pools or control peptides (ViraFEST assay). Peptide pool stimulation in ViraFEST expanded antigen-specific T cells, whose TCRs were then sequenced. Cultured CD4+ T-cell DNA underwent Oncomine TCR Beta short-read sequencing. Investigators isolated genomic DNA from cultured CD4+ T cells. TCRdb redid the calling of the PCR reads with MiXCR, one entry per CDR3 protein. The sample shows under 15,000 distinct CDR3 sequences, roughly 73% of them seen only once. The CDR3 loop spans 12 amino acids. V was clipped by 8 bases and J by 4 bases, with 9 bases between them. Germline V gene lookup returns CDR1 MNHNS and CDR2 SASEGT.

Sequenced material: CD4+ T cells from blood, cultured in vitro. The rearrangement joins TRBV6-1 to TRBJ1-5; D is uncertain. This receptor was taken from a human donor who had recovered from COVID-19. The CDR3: CASGPLNQPQHF. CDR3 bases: TGTGCCAGCGGCCCGTTGAATCAGCCCCAGCATTTT.